This T cell receptor (beta chain) came from a study of blood T cells in healthy people across ages. As concerns this clonotype: Its antigen remains unknown.

Findings and limits, study-wide: TCR beta diversity per million T cells fell roughly linearly with age. Researchers judged that diversity estimates from one million T cells fell short of true values.

The donors, aged about 6 to 90, were healthy Caucasians from Russia. A sample-barcoded 5' primer and a J-beta primer mix were used in a second PCR of roughly 6 to 12 cycles. TCRdb fed the 5' RACE reads into MiXCR, producing one record per CDR3 protein. The table includes fewer than 900,000 distinct CDR3 sequences, around 45% detected once. This CDR3 spans 17 amino acids. Per germline, CDR1 SGHDT and CDR2 YYEEEE. Sequences were obtained from blood. The TCR comes from a woman aged 55-69 years in good health. The J gene is TRBJ2-1, the V gene TRBV5-6, with D unclear. The J call is in doubt because the DNA end fits TRBJ2-7 better. CDR3 amino acids: CASSPPVAPSSYNEQYF. The DNA of the CDR3 is TGTGCCAGCAGCCCCCCTGTTGCGCCGAGCTCCTACAATGAGCAGTACTTC.